Sequencing of this T cell receptor beta chain was carried out in a study of blood T cell repertoires in COVID-19. The method was immunoSEQ multiplex PCR; TCRdb's version includes in-frame clones alone and lacks a portion of them. The sample consists of 100,000 to 150,000 clones, around 89% of them appearing once. There are 13 residues in the CDR3. V trimming: 11 bases; J trimming: 8 bases; junction bases outside the gene matches: 9. This TCR came from a man aged 45-65 years with active or convalescent COVID-19. The sequenced material came from peripheral blood. The chain recombines TRBV12-3 or TRBV12-4 with TRBJ2-1; 10 positions match TRBD2. DNA of the CDR3: TGTGCCTGGAGGGCTAGCGGGGGTTATGAGCAGTTCTTC. This codes for CAWRASGGYEQFF.